This T cell receptor (beta chain) derives from a study of CD8 T cells in ankylosing spondylitis. Study findings and constraints: Matched ankylosing spondylitis synovial fluid reportedly showed significant enrichment of disease-linked clones.

TCRdb analysed the 5' RACE reads with MiXCR anew, one entry per CDR3 protein. The sample holds under 450,000 distinct CDR3 sequences; 20% are singletons and the top ten take around 13%. V lost 11 bases, J lost 5 bases, and 17 bases lay in between. The CDR3 runs to 13 residues. The germline CDR1 and CDR2 sequences are SNHLY and FYNNEI. This clonotype was seen just once. The antigen remains undetermined. Sequencing input: blood, either unsorted or a sorted T cell fraction (not recorded which). This chain connects TRBV2 to TRBJ2-3; D perhaps matches TRBD2 (5 bases). The receptor comes from a male donor with ankylosing spondylitis or in good health (not recorded which). CDR3 sequence (DNA): TGTGCCGTCGAGAGGGTTCAGGAAGATACGCAGTATTTT. Protein product: CAVERVQEDTQYF.